This T cell receptor (beta chain) was profiled in a study of identical twins. The study's findings and limits: Insertions were fewer in abundant cord blood beta clonotypes, whereas memory repertoires showed none of this pattern. Part of the zero-insertion signal could reflect confounding by invariant MAIT and iNKT cells.

This clonotype was observed a few times. Its antigen remains unknown. TCRdb independently ran MiXCR on the 5' RACE reads; one entry per CDR3 protein. The sample lists roughly 720,000 distinct CDR3 sequences; over 15% were seen once. With 0 bases removed from V and 7 bases from J, the gap between germline ends came to 10 bases. Per germline, CDR1 SEHNR and CDR2 FQNEAQ (reference sequence). CDR3 length equals 14 residues. This sample was shared with a second study, whose subject was T cells expressing NK-cell markers.

The chain uses TRBV7-9 and TRBJ2-1, with no clear D. The sequencing sample was made of PBMCs. The TCR sequence derives from a woman between 18 and 29 years old in good health. The chain's CDR3 is CASSLASPWNEQFF. The CDR3, as DNA: TGTGCCAGCAGCTTAGCGTCACCCTGGAATGAGCAGTTCTTC.